The subject of this entry is one TCR beta chain. Its antigen is not identified. This sample is drawn from a study of cytomegalovirus exposure and HLA in healthy donors. Study outcomes and limitations: An ancestry cluster, one associated with Asian ancestry, reportedly showed fewer N-insertions than the approximately 670-donor mean in a later analysis. Later analysis demonstrated an association between a missense DCLRE1C variant and TCR beta V- and J-gene trimming. Overall, 164 TCR beta chains were annotated as cytomegalovirus-associated.

Primers for the PCR totalled 60 Vbeta and 13 Jbeta. TCRdb's table, derived via immunoSEQ multiplex PCR, lists solely in-frame clones and lacks some. The clone table shows some 180,000 clones, with the ten largest holding approximately 6.5%. After removal of 3 bases from V and 0 bases from J, the junction contained 14 bases not matched to a gene. Germline CDR1 is SGDLS and CDR2 is YYNGEE. This CDR3 is 18 amino acids long. The TCR sequence derives from a man younger than 45 in good health and CMV-seronegative. The rearrangement links TRBV9 to TRBJ2-5; TRBD1 matches at 7 bases. Material for sequencing was PBMCs. DNA for the CDR3: TGTGCCAGCAGCGGTCAGGGGGTCGCCACTATGTACCAAGAGACCCAGTACTTC. This translates into CASSGQGVATMYQETQYF.